These 7 T cell receptor beta chains came from one sample sequenced in a study of blood T cell repertoires in COVID-19. Profiling relied on immunoSEQ multiplex PCR, and the TCRdb table lists in-frame clones only, not all of them. The table records hundreds of thousands of clones, roughly 89% of them present only once. Sequences were obtained from peripheral blood. These receptor sequences come from a woman aged 25 to 39 with active or convalescent COVID-19.

Comment on this clone: Distinct nucleotide sequences in the sample also encode this CDR3. This sequence joins TRBV5-1 and TRBJ2-7; 12 bases match TRBD2. This CDR3 contains 14 residues. Germline V gene lookup returns CDR1 SGHRS and CDR2 YFSETQ. The V segment lost 3 bases and the J segment 4 bases; nucleotides outside the gene matches: 2. The CDR3 nucleotides are TGCGCCAGCAGCTCCGGGACTAGCGGGTACGAGCAGTACTTC. Amino acids: CASSSGTSGYEQYF.

This clone was detected a few times. The chain carries TRBV7-8 and TRBJ1-5; the D gene is possibly TRBD1 (5 bases). CDR1 SGHVS and CDR2 FQNEAQ come from the germline V gene. This CDR3 comprises 16 residues. V lost 4 bases to trimming and J lost 0 bases, with 13 bases between them. CDR3 sequence reads: CASSSIGAYSNQPQHF. CDR3 DNA sequence: TGTGCCAGCAGCTCGATAGGGGCGTATAGCAATCAGCCCCAGCATTTT.

The V and J genes are TRBV4-1 and TRBJ1-1; 7 positions match TRBD1. The junction had 9 bases not matched to a gene; V was cut back by 3 bases and J by 5 bases. Looked up from germline, CDR1 is MGHRA and CDR2 is YSYEKL. This CDR3 has 15 amino acids. Written as DNA, the CDR3 is TGCGCCAGCAGCCAGCTGACAGGGACCGAGACTGAAGCTTTCTTT. Residues: CASSQLTGTETEAFF.

This clone came up once. The chain uses TRBV6-5 and TRBJ2-1; TRBD2 matches 12 bases. The V gene's germline CDR1 is MNHEY and CDR2 SVGAGI. The CDR3 is 14 residues long. V trimming: 6 bases; J trimming: 8 bases; junction bases outside the gene matches: 5. The CDR3: CASRRLAGDDEQFF. The CDR3, as DNA: TGTGCCAGCAGAAGACTAGCGGGGGACGATGAGCAGTTCTTC.

The genes are TRBV3-1 (or the pseudogene TRBV3-2) and TRBJ1-1, with unresolved D. Germline V gene data show CDR1 as LGHDT and CDR2 as YNNKEL (reference sequence). V was cut by 4 bases and J by 1 base, with 10 bases left in between. This CDR3 has 14 amino acids. The DNA for the CDR3 is TGTGCCAGCAGCCCTGAGGCGGAGAACACTGAAGCTTTCTTT. Amino acids: CASSPEAENTEAFF.

The chain uses TRBV5-4 and TRBJ1-1, with 8 bases lining up with TRBD1. The germline gives CDR1 SGHNT, CDR2 YYREEE (reference sequence). The CDR3 contains 16 residues. Trimming took 1 base from V and 4 from J; bases not matched to a gene: 9. The CDR3 nucleotides read TGTGCCAGCAGCTTGCCAACAGGGGGATTGGGCACTGAAGCTTTCTTT. This gives the protein CASSLPTGGLGTEAFF.

The chain uses TRBV5-1 and TRBJ1-6; 9 nucleotides agree with TRBD1. Germline V gene lookup returns CDR1 SGHRS and CDR2 YFSETQ. The CDR3 totals 16 residues. With 0 bases clipped from V and 9 bases from J, the junction kept 7 bases outside the gene matches. In DNA, the CDR3 is TGCGCCAGCAGCTTGGAGGGACAGGGCGTAGGTTCACCCCTCCACTTT. It codes for CASSLEGQGVGSPLHF. Full variable domain (missing parts from reference TRBV5-1 and TRBJ1-6): KAGVTQTPRYLIKTRGQQVTLSCSPISGHRSVSWYQQTPGQGLQFLFEYFSETQRNKGNFPGRFSGRQFSNSRSEMNVSTLELGDSALYLCASSLEGQGVGSPLHFGNGTRLTVT.